These T cell receptor beta chains were read from a single sample in a study of control samples from healthy donors and cancer patients. Profiled with immunoSEQ multiplex PCR; TCRdb holds only in-frame clones, not every one. Counted here are about 140,000 clones, roughly nine tenths occurring once; the ten biggest clones make up approximately 6.8%. The specimen was blood. The receptors shown here come from a man between 18 and 29 years old in good health. Both conserved end residues are part of each CDR3. A D gene is named only where the DNA matches it firmly. Size values are once, few and many counts, or a class for expanded clones, and some rows have none.

CASSQPIDRANTEAFF TGCGCCAGCAGCCAACCCATTGACAGGGCGAACACTGAAGCTTTCTTT TRBJ1-1 TRBD1 TRBV4-1 once
CASSFRGANTGELFF TGTGCCAGCAGCTTCAGGGGGGCGAACACCGGGGAGCTGTTTTTT TRBJ2-2 - TRBV11-2 -
CASSLLLTATNEQFF TGTGCCAGCAGTCTTCTCTTGACGGCAACAAATGAGCAGTTCTTC TRBJ2-1 - TRBV6-5 -
CASSSRDSGFGTEAFF TGCGCCAGCAGCTCCCGGGACAGCGGTTTTGGCACTGAAGCTTTCTTT TRBJ1-1 TRBD1 TRBV5-1 -
CASSLGGMGTGSPGNTIYF TGCGCCAGCAGCTTGGGCGGAATGGGGACAGGGTCACCTGGAAACACCATATATTTT TRBJ1-3 TRBD1 TRBV5-1 -
CASSFTDRRVGELFF TGTGCCAGCAGCTTTACCGACAGAAGGGTCGGGGAGCTGTTTTTT TRBJ2-2 - TRBV7-9 -
CASPSGGATDTQYF TGTGCCAGCCCCAGCGGGGGGGCCACAGATACGCAGTATTTT TRBJ2-3 TRBD2 TRBV2 -
CASSLGFGQGKTYEQYF TGTGCCAGCAGCTTAGGGTTTGGACAGGGGAAGACCTACGAGCAGTACTTC TRBJ2-7 TRBD1 TRBV11-2 -
CASSQSRGDRYF TGTGCCAGCAGCCAATCCAGGGGGGATCGGTACTTC TRBJ2-7 - TRBV3-1/TRBV3-2 -
CASSLRTSFPPGELFF TGTGCCAGCAGCCTTCGGACTAGCTTCCCACCTGGGGAGCTGTTTTTT TRBJ2-2 TRBD2 TRBV5-5 -
CASRDRAQGQYF TGTGCCAGCAGGGACAGGGCCCAGGGGCAGTACTTC TRBJ2-7 TRBD1 TRBV2 -
CASSFENYEQYF TGTGCCAGCAGTTTCGAAAACTACGAGCAGTACTTC TRBJ2-7 - TRBV2 -
CAGEGTASTGVYGYTF TGTGCCGGGGAGGGGACAGCCAGCACTGGGGTCTATGGCTACACCTTC TRBJ1-2 TRBD1 TRBV2 -
CASSSSPFSYNSPLHF TGTGCCAGCAGTAGCTCCCCTTTTTCCTATAATTCACCCCTCCACTTT TRBJ1-6 - TRBV27 -
CASSHVDRGHNEQFF TGCGCCAGCAGCCACGTGGACAGGGGTCACAATGAGCAGTTCTTC TRBJ2-1 TRBD1 TRBV4-1 -
CASSLGAGNTEAFF TGCGCCAGCAGCTTGGGTGCGGGGAACACTGAAGCTTTCTTT TRBJ1-1 - TRBV5-1 -
CASSLPGHRGAYEQYF TGTGCCAGCAGCCTGCCCGGGCACCGCGGGGCCTACGAGCAGTACTTC TRBJ2-7 - TRBV4-2 -
CASSQDVGREEQYF TGTGCCAGCAGCCAAGATGTAGGCCGTGAGGAGCAGTACTTC TRBJ2-7 - TRBV3-1/TRBV3-2 -
CASSYVSGGGGDTQYF TGTGCCAGCAGTTACGTTAGCGGGGGGGGTGGAGATACGCAGTATTTT TRBJ2-3 TRBD2 TRBV6-5 once
CASSQGRDSSYEQYF TGTGCCAGCAGCCAAGGCCGGGACAGCTCCTACGAGCAGTACTTC TRBJ2-7 TRBD1 TRBV7-9 -
CASSPPTGLSPLHF TGTGCCAGCTCACCACCTACGGGACTTTCACCCCTCCACTTT TRBJ1-6 - TRBV18 -
CASSPQEGANTEAFF TGTGCCAGCAGTCCCCAAGAGGGGGCTAACACTGAAGCTTTCTTT TRBJ1-1 TRBD1 TRBV27 -
CASSSSGTPTYEQYF TGTGCCAGCAGCTCGTCCGGGACGCCAACCTACGAGCAGTACTTC TRBJ2-7 - TRBV6-2/TRBV6-3 once
CASSQDPGTGGRGYTF TGCGCCAGCAGCCAAGATCCCGGGACAGGGGGACGTGGCTACACCTTC TRBJ1-2 TRBD1 TRBV4-1 -
CASSYSTSGDVTDTQYF TGTGCCAGCAGTTATTCGACTAGCGGGGATGTCACAGATACGCAGTATTTT TRBJ2-3 TRBD2 TRBV6-2/TRBV6-3 few
CATWNWGLGETQYF TGTGCCACTTGGAATTGGGGGCTAGGAGAGACCCAGTACTTC TRBJ2-5 - TRBV30 -
CASSQGQGITTDTQYF TGTGCCAGCAGCCAGGGACAGGGAATAACCACAGATACGCAGTATTTT TRBJ2-3 TRBD1 TRBV3-1/TRBV3-2 -
CASSYGQPNTEAFF TGTGCCAGCAGCTACGGACAGCCGAACACTGAAGCTTTCTTT TRBJ1-1 - TRBV6-5 -
CATSSRTGGGTEAFF TGTGCCACCAGCTCCCGGACAGGGGGAGGCACTGAAGCTTTCTTT TRBJ1-1 TRBD1 TRBV15 -
CASSYGGGGTEAFF TGTGCCAGCAGTTACGGGGGAGGGGGCACTGAAGCTTTCTTT TRBJ1-1 - TRBV6-2/TRBV6-3 -
CASSMGVRGTGYGYTF TGTGCCAGTAGTATGGGGGTCCGGGGAACTGGCTATGGCTACACCTTC TRBJ1-2 - TRBV19 -
CASSSPENYGYTF TGCGCCAGCAGCTCACCAGAAAACTATGGCTACACCTTC TRBJ1-2 - TRBV5-1 -
CASIAGENTDTQYF TGTGCCTCGATAGCGGGTGAAAACACAGATACGCAGTATTTT TRBJ2-3 TRBD2 TRBV10-3 -
CASSPTSGGAGNTQYF TGCGCCAGCAGCCCGACTAGCGGGGGGGCCGGGAATACGCAGTATTTT TRBJ2-3 TRBD2 TRBV5-1 -
CASSLFRDIGNTEAFF TGTGCCAGTTCCTTATTCCGGGACATAGGAAACACTGAAGCTTTCTTT TRBJ1-1 - TRBV13 few
CASSEAGQGGWTIYF TGTGCCAGCAGTGAAGCGGGACAGGGCGGTTGGACCATATATTTT TRBJ1-3 TRBD1 TRBV2 -
CASSQRLQGDNEKLFF TGTGCCAGCAGCCAGAGATTACAGGGGGATAATGAAAAACTGTTTTTT TRBJ1-4 TRBD1 TRBV4-2 few
CASSRRDMYNEQFF TGCGCCAGCAGCCGGAGGGACATGTACAATGAGCAGTTCTTC TRBJ2-1 - TRBV5-1 -
CASSPPGTDGYTF TGTGCCAGCTCCCCCCCGGGAACCGATGGCTACACCTTC TRBJ1-2 - TRBV18 -
CASSEGRTGLAGNEQFF TGCGCCAGCAGTGAGGGGAGAACGGGACTAGCGGGGAATGAGCAGTTCTTC TRBJ2-1 TRBD2 TRBV10-1 -
CASSPHRGENQPQHF TGTGCCAGCAGTCCACACCGGGGCGAGAATCAGCCCCAGCATTTT TRBJ1-5 - TRBV28 once
CATIRGPYEQYF TGTGCCACAATACGGGGCCCCTACGAGCAGTACTTC TRBJ2-7 - TRBV28 -
CASMEQGRQKLFF TGTGCCAGCATGGAGCAGGGGAGGCAAAAACTGTTTTTT TRBJ1-4 - TRBV28 -
CASSQGEETFTGELFF TGCGCCAGCAGCCAAGGGGAGGAAACGTTCACCGGGGAGCTGTTTTTT TRBJ2-2 - TRBV4-1 -
CASRPQGSPRRQTEAFF TGTGCCAGCAGGCCCCAGGGCAGCCCACGTCGGCAAACTGAAGCTTTCTTT TRBJ1-1 - TRBV28 -
CASSLTAGGNTEAFF TGTGCCAGCAGCTTAACGGCAGGGGGGAACACTGAAGCTTTCTTT TRBJ1-1 TRBD1 TRBV7-9 -
CATLLDPLNSPLHF TGTGCCACCCTCTTAGATCCCCTTAATTCACCCCTCCACTTT TRBJ1-6 - TRBV28 -
CASSLAWQAGPYEQYF TGTGCCAGCAGCTTAGCGTGGCAGGCGGGGCCCTACGAGCAGTACTTC TRBJ2-7 - TRBV7-2 -
CASSRGESGGKETQYF TGTGCCAGTAGTAGGGGAGAGAGCGGGGGGAAAGAGACCCAGTACTTC TRBJ2-5 TRBD2 TRBV19 -
CASSYEDGNTEAFF TGTGCCAGCAGTTACGAGGACGGGAACACTGAAGCTTTCTTT TRBJ1-1 - TRBV6-6 -
CASSFTGSYEQYF TGTGCCAGCAGCTTCACAGGTTCCTACGAGCAGTACTTC TRBJ2-7 - TRBV7-2 -
CASSPSRSAFF TGTGCCAGCAGCCCCAGCCGCTCGGCTTTCTTT TRBJ1-1 - TRBV5-6 -
CAISSSSGANVLTF TGTGCCATCAGTAGCAGCTCTGGGGCCAACGTCCTGACTTTC TRBJ2-6 - TRBV10-3 -
CASSVSSGGPTDTQYF TGTGCCAGCAGCGTAAGTAGCGGGGGGCCCACAGATACGCAGTATTTT TRBJ2-3 TRBD2 TRBV9 few
CASSLRDTGELFF TGTGCCAGCAGCTTGCGGGACACCGGGGAGCTGTTTTTT TRBJ2-2 - TRBV7-9 once
CASSYSGQGSYEQYF TGTGCCAGCAGTTACTCGGGACAGGGCTCCTACGAGCAGTACTTC TRBJ2-7 TRBD1 TRBV6-5 -
CASSYFGANTGELFF TGTGCCAGCAGTTACTTTGGAGCGAACACCGGGGAGCTGTTTTTT TRBJ2-2 - TRBV6-2/TRBV6-3 -
CAWSALGQPTTDTQYF TGTGCCTGGAGTGCCCTGGGACAGCCTACCACAGATACGCAGTATTTT TRBJ2-3 TRBD1 TRBV30 -
CASTYGTLNTEAFF TGTGCCAGTACCTATGGGACACTGAACACTGAAGCTTTCTTT TRBJ1-1 - TRBV19 -
CASSSQGKNTEAFF TGCGCCAGCAGCTCCCAGGGGAAGAACACTGAAGCTTTCTTT TRBJ1-1 - TRBV5-1 -